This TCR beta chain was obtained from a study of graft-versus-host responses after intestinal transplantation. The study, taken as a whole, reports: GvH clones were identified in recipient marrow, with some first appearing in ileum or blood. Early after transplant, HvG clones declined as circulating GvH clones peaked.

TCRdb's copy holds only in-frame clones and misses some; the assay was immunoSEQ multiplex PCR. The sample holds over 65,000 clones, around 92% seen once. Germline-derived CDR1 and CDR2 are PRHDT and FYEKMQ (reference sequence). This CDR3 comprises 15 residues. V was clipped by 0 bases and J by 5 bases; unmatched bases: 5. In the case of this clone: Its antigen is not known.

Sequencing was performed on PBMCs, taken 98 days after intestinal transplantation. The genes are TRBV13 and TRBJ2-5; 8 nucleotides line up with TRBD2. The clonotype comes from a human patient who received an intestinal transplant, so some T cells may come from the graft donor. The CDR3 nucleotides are TGTGCCAGCAGCTTAGGACGGGGGGGCGGTGAGACCCAGTACTTC. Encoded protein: CASSLGRGGGETQYF.